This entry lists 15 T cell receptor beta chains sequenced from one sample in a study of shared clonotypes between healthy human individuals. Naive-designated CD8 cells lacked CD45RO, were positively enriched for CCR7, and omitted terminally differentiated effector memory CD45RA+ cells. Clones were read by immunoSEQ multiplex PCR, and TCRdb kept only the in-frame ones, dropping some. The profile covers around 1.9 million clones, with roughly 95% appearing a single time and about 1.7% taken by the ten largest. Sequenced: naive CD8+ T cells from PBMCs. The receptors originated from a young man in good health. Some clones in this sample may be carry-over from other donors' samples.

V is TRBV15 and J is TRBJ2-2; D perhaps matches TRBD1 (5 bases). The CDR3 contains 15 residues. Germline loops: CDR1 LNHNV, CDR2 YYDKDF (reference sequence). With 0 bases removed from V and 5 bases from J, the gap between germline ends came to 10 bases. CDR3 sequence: CATSREETETGELFF. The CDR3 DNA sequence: TGTGCCACCAGCAGAGAGGAGACAGAGACCGGGGAGCTGTTTTTT.

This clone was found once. CDR3 in DNA: TGTGCCAGCAGTCTTAGCGGATTCTCCTACAATGAGCAGTTCTTC. Amino acids: CASSLSGFSYNEQFF. The chain employs TRBV13 and TRBJ2-1; a weak D match, TRBD2 (6 bases). The CDR3 is made up of 15 amino acids. The V gene lost 6 bases and the J gene lost 0 bases, with 12 bases spanning the gap. Germline V CDR1 and CDR2: PRHDT, FYEKMQ (reference sequence).

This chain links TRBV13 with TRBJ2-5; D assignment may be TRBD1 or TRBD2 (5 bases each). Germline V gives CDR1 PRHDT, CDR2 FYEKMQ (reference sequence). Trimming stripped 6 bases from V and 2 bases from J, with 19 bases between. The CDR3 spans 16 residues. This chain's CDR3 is CASRVTRDALQETQYF. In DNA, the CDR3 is TGTGCCAGCAGAGTAACCCGGGACGCCCTACAAGAGACCCAGTACTTC.

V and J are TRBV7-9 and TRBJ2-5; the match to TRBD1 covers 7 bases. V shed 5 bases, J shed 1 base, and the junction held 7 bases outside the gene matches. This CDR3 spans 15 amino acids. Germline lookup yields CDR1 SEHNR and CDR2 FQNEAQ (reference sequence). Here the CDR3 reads CASSPGTDIQETQYF. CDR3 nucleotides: TGTGCCAGCAGCCCGGGGACAGATATCCAAGAGACCCAGTACTTC.

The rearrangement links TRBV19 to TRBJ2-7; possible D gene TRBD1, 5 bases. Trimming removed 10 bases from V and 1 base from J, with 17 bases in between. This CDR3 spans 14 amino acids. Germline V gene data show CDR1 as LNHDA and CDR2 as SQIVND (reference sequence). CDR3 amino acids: CATGWGGPSYEQYF. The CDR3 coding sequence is TGTGCCACTGGTTGGGGCGGACCGTCCTACGAGCAGTACTTC.

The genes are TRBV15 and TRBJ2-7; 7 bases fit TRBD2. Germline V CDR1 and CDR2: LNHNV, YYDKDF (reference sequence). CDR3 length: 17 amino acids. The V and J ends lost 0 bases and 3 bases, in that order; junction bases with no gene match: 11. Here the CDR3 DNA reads TGTGCCACCAGCAGAGATTGGAGAGCGGGGACGAACTACGAGCAGTACTTC. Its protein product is CATSRDWRAGTNYEQYF.

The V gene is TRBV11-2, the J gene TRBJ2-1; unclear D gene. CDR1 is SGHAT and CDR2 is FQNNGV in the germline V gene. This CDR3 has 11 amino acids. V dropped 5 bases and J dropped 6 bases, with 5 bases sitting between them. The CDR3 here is CASSHGNEQFF. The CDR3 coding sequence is TGTGCCAGCAGCCACGGCAATGAGCAGTTCTTC.

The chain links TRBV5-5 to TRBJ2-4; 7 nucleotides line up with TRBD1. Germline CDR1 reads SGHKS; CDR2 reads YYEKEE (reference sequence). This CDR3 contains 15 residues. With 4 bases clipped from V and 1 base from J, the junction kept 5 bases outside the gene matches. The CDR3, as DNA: TGTGCCAGCAGCAAGACAGGGACGGCCAAAAACATTCAGTACTTC. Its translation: CASSKTGTAKNIQYF.

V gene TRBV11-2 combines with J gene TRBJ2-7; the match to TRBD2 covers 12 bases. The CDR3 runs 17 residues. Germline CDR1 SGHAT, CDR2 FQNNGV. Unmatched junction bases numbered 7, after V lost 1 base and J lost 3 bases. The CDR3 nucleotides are TGTGCCAGCAGCTTAGGACTAGCGGGAGTGGGGGGCTACGAGCAGTACTTC. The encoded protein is CASSLGLAGVGGYEQYF.

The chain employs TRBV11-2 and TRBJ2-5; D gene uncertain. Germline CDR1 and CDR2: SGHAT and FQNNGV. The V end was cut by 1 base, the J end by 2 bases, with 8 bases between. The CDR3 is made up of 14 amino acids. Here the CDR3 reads CASSLVRYQETQYF. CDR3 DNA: TGTGCCAGCAGCTTAGTACGGTATCAAGAGACCCAGTACTTC.

The CDR3 is CASRASGQLNTEAFF. DNA of the CDR3: TGTGCCAGTAGAGCCTCGGGACAGTTGAACACTGAAGCTTTCTTT. This chain uses TRBV19 with TRBJ1-1; 7 bases agree with TRBD1. The J segment lost 0 bases and the V segment lost 6 bases, leaving 7 bases of the junction unmatched. Germline CDR1 reads LNHDA; CDR2 reads SQIVND (reference sequence). The CDR3 contains 15 residues.

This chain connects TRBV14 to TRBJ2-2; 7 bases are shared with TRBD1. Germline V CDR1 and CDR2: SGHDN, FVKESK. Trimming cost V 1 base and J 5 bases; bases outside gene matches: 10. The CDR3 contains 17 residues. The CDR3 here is CASSQGTGVPDTGELFF. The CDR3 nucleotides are TGTGCCAGCAGCCAAGGAACAGGGGTCCCTGATACCGGGGAGCTGTTTTTT.

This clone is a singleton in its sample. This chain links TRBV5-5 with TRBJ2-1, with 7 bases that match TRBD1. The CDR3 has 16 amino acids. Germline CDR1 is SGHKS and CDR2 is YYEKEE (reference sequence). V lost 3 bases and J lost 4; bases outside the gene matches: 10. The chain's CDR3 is CASSSGRQGQYNEQFF. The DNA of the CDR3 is TGTGCCAGCAGCTCCGGTAGACAGGGACAATACAATGAGCAGTTCTTC.

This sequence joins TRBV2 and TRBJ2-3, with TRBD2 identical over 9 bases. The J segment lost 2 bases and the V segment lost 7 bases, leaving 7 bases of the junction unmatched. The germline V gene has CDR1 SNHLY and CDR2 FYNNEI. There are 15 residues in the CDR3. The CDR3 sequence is CASKGTSTYTDTQYF. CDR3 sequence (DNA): TGTGCCAGCAAGGGGACTAGCACCTACACAGATACGCAGTATTTT. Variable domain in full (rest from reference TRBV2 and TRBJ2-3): EPEVTQTPSHQVTQMGQEVILRCVPISNHLYFYWYRQILGQKVEFLVSFYNNEISEKSEIFDDQFSVERPDGSNFTLKIRSTKLEDSAMYFCASKGTSTYTDTQYFGPGTRLTVL.

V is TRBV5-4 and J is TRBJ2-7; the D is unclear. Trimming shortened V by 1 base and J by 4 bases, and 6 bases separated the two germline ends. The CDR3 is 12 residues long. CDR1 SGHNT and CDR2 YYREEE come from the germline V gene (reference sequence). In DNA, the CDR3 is TGTGCCAGCAGCTTGTTAGGGTACGAGCAGTACTTC. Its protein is CASSLLGYEQYF.